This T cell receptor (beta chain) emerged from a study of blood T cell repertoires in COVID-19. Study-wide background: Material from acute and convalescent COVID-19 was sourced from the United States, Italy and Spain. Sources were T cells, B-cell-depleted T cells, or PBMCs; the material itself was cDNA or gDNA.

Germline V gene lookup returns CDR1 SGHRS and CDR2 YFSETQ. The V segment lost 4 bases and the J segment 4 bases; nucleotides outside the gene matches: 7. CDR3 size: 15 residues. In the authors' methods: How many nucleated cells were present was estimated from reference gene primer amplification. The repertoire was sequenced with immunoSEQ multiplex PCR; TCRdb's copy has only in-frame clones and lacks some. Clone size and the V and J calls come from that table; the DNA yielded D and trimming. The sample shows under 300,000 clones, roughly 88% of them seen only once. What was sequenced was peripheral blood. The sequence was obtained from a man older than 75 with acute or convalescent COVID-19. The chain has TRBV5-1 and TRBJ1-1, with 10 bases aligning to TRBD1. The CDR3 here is CASSPGQGGGTEAFF. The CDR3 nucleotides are TGCGCCAGCAGCCCTGGACAGGGGGGAGGCACTGAAGCTTTCTTT.